This T cell receptor beta chain derives from a study of blood T cells in healthy people across ages. This clonotype was picked up a small number of times. Its antigen remains unidentified. It was with a sample-barcoded 5' primer and a J-beta primer mix that a second PCR of roughly 7 to 12 cycles was run. TCRdb re-derived calls from the 5' RACE reads in MiXCR, one entry per CDR3 protein. The top ten hold roughly 3.9% of the sample, which has roughly 680,000 distinct CDR3 sequences, about 21% seen once. Study observations and caveats: The unknown donor CMV status may have confounded expanded clonotype changes. Roughly linear age-related decline in beta diversity appeared, significant by age about 40. More naive CD4+ cells and higher diversity marked long-lived donors relative to aged donors.

This CDR3 has 13 residues. The TCR was taken from a man aged 70-80 years in good health. The sequencing sample was made of blood. This sequence joins TRBV12-3 or TRBV12-4 and TRBJ2-5, with D unresolved. The better agreement between TRBJ2-7 and the DNA end casts doubt on the J call. CDR3 DNA: TGTGCCAGCAGATACGGACCATACTACGAGCAGTACTTC. Translation gives CASRYGPYYEQYF.